The 22 T cell receptor beta chains given below trace back to one sample, sequenced in a study of blood T cell repertoires in COVID-19. Using immunoSEQ multiplex PCR, the repertoire was profiled, and TCRdb retains in-frame clones only, with some absent. The repertoire has 330,000 or so clones, roughly 87% of them found once; the top ten carry 3.9%. Sequencing was performed on peripheral blood. These receptors all come from a woman aged 55-69 years with COVID-19, enrolled during active disease.

The chain couples TRBV7-9 to TRBJ1-4; TRBD1 might be the D (6 bases). CDR3 length: 15 amino acids. Germline CDR1 is SEHNR and CDR2 is FQNEAQ (reference sequence). The V end was cut by 1 base, the J end by 4 bases, with 10 bases between. This chain's CDR3 is CASSLGAGVNEKLFF. The CDR3 bases are TGTGCCAGCAGCTTAGGGGCAGGGGTTAATGAAAAACTGTTTTTT.

The DNA of the CDR3 is TGTGCCAGCAACGCTAGGGAGGGATCCGGGGAGCTGTTTTTT. Translation: CASNAREGSGELFF. The chain couples TRBV2 to TRBJ2-2; 7 bases match TRBD2. With 7 bases clipped from V and 6 bases from J, the junction kept 8 bases outside the gene matches. Germline V gives CDR1 SNHLY, CDR2 FYNNEI. The CDR3 length is 14 residues. Filled out from reference TRBV2 and TRBJ2-2, the complete variable domain reads EPEVTQTPSHQVTQMGQEVILRCVPISNHLYFYWYRQILGQKVEFLVSFYNNEISEKSEIFDDQFSVERPDGSNFTLKIRSTKLEDSAMYFCASNAREGSGELFFGEGSRLTVL.

The J gene is TRBJ2-1, the V gene TRBV7-2, with 7 bases aligning to TRBD1. CDR1 is SGHTA and CDR2 is FQGNSA in the germline V gene. V lost 5 bases, J lost 7 bases, and 5 bases stayed unmatched. CDR3 size: 13 residues. In DNA, the CDR3 is TGTGCCAGCAGCCGCGACAGGGTAAATGAGCAGTTCTTC. Translated, it gives CASSRDRVNEQFF.

The rearrangement links TRBV12-5 to TRBJ1-6, with TRBD1 identical over 10 bases. With V trimmed by 5 bases and J by 8 bases, 6 bases remained unmatched. From germline, CDR1 is LGHNT and CDR2 FRNRAP. There are 15 residues in the CDR3. CDR3 nucleotides: TGTGCTAGTGGTGTGGGGGGACAGGGGTATTCACCCCTCCACTTT. This gives the protein CASGVGGQGYSPLHF. Looking up the rest from reference TRBV12-5 and TRBJ1-6 gives the full variable domain: DARVTQTPRHKVTEMGQEVTMRCQPILGHNTVFWYRQTMMQGLELLAYFRNRAPLDDSGMPKDRFSAEMPDATLATLKIQPSEPRDSAVYFCASGVGGQGYSPLHFGNGTRLTVT.

The chain recombines TRBV7-3 with TRBJ2-3, with 8 bases fitting TRBD2. The CDR3 sequence is 15 residues long. J was trimmed by 6 bases and V by 1 base; bases with no gene match: 6. In germline, CDR1 is SGHTA, CDR2 FQGTGA. The CDR3 DNA follows: TGTGCCAGCAGCTTAAATCCCGGGGGGGCCGATACGCAGTATTTT. Its translation: CASSLNPGGADTQYF.

The chain recombines TRBV29-1 with TRBJ1-2; 9 bases map to TRBD1. The trim removed 7 bases at V and 7 bases at J, leaving 7 bases unmatched. CDR3 length: 12 amino acids. The germline gives CDR1 SQVTM, CDR2 ANQGSEA. DNA of the CDR3: TGCAGCGGATCTACAGGGGGCTCTGGCTACACCTTC. This codes for CSGSTGGSGYTF.

Regarding this clone: Additional DNA sequences in this sample encode the identical CDR3. The chain is built from TRBV19 and TRBJ1-2; TRBD1 matches at 8 bases. The ends lost 3 bases at V and 4 bases at J; junction bases unmatched: 1. CDR1 LNHDA and CDR2 SQIVND come from the germline V gene (reference sequence). This CDR3 comprises 13 residues. CDR3 sequence reads: CASSIGQGYGYTF. The CDR3 DNA reads TGTGCCAGTAGTATCGGACAGGGCTATGGCTACACCTTC.

This chain uses TRBV28 with TRBJ1-1, with D possibly being TRBD1 (5 bases). CDR1 MDHEN and CDR2 SYDVKM come from the germline V gene. V lost 6 bases and J 3 bases, leaving 14 bases between the germline ends. This CDR3 comprises 14 residues. CDR3 residues: CASRDYRRDTEAFF. In nucleotides, the CDR3 is TGTGCCAGCAGAGACTACAGGAGGGACACTGAAGCTTTCTTT.

The rearrangement links TRBV5-6 to TRBJ1-2, with D perhaps matching TRBD1 (6 bases). Germline assignment: CDR1 SGHDT and CDR2 YYEEEE. With 0 bases removed from V and 5 bases from J, the gap between germline ends came to 14 bases. The length of the CDR3 is 15 residues. CDR3: CASSLVYPQGYGYTF. The CDR3, as DNA: TGTGCCAGCAGCTTGGTTTATCCCCAGGGGTATGGCTACACCTTC.

In regard to this clone: Other DNA sequences in this specimen translate into the identical CDR3. The rearrangement uses TRBV5-1 and TRBJ1-5, with D tentatively TRBD1 (5 bases). Trimming removed 4 bases from V and 0 bases from J, with 8 bases in between. Germline values: CDR1 SGHRS, CDR2 YFSETQ. This CDR3 is built from 14 residues. The CDR3, as DNA: TGCGCCAGCAGCCCCCAGGGTAGCAATCAGCCCCAGCATTTT. Encoded protein: CASSPQGSNQPQHF.

This sequence joins TRBV7-3 and TRBJ1-1; D is unresolved. This CDR3 region has 13 residues. Germline-derived CDR1 and CDR2 are SGHTA and FQGTGA. V lost 1 base and J lost 1, with 4 bases in between. In nucleotides, the CDR3 is TGTGCCAGCAGCTTAAACAGGAACACTGAAGCTTTCTTT. This encodes CASSLNRNTEAFF.

This rearrangement joins TRBV18 to TRBJ1-4, with D possibly TRBD1 on 6 matching bases. V shed 3 bases and J shed 8 bases, with 10 bases lying between them. This CDR3 comprises 13 residues. CDR1 is KGHSH, CDR2 LQKENI, per germline. The CDR3 reads CASSPDSGEKLFF. The DNA of the CDR3 is TGTGCCAGCTCACCGGACAGTGGGGAAAAACTGTTTTTT. The whole variable domain, filled in from reference TRBV18 and TRBJ1-4, reads NAGVMQNPRHLVRRRGQEARLRCSPMKGHSHVYWYRQLPEEGLKFMVYLQKENIIDESGMPKERFSAEFPKEGPSILRIQQVVRGDSAAYFCASSPDSGEKLFFGSGTQLSVL.

As regards this clone: Within the sample, other DNA sequences also encode this same CDR3. The CDR3 DNA reads TGTGCCAGCAGCTTAGGAGGACAGCCCCAGCATTTT. Amino acids: CASSLGGQPQHF. The chain joins TRBV11-2 to TRBJ1-5, with no clear D. In germline, CDR1 is SGHAT, CDR2 FQNNGV. The length of the CDR3 is 12 residues. Trimming took 1 base from V and 7 from J, leaving 5 bases between them.

This chain connects TRBV25-1 to TRBJ2-7; no reliable D call. The CDR3 runs to 11 residues. Germline CDR1 is MGHDK and CDR2 is SYGVNS. Trimming cost V 3 bases and J 9 bases, with 9 bases left between them. The CDR3 DNA is TGTGCCAGCAGTGAGTACAGTGGGCAGTACTTC. Protein: CASSEYSGQYF.

The rearrangement links TRBV19 to TRBJ2-3, with D maybe TRBD2 (6 bases). Germline V gene lookup returns CDR1 LNHDA and CDR2 SQIVND (reference sequence). Trimming took 5 bases from V and 4 from J, leaving 19 bases between them. CDR3 length equals 16 residues. In DNA form, the CDR3 reads TGTGCCAGTAGTCTCCCGGGACTCACGGCGGCAGATACGCAGTATTTT. Amino acid sequence: CASSLPGLTAADTQYF.

The genes are TRBV3-1 (or the pseudogene TRBV3-2) and TRBJ1-1; unclear D gene. Germline assignment: CDR1 LGHDT and CDR2 YNNKEL (reference sequence). The CDR3 is made up of 13 amino acids. V gave up 4 bases and J gave up 7 bases, with 13 bases separating them. CDR3 amino acids: CASSRTGNLEAFF. CDR3 nucleotides: TGTGCCAGCAGCCGGACGGGAAATCTTGAAGCTTTCTTT.

The genes are TRBV5-1 and TRBJ1-2, with TRBD1 matching 10 bases. Germline assignment: CDR1 SGHRS and CDR2 YFSETQ. After removal of 4 bases from V and 3 bases from J, the junction contained 3 bases not matched to a gene. This CDR3 contains 14 residues. CDR3 DNA: TGCGCCAGCAGCCCCGGGACAGGGGACTATGGCTACACCTTC. It translates to CASSPGTGDYGYTF.

The chain carries TRBV18 and TRBJ1-1; D is possibly TRBD1 (6 bases). Germline V gene sequence: CDR1 KGHSH, CDR2 LQKENI. There are 14 residues in the CDR3. The ends were cut back, 2 bases at V and 3 bases at J, with 10 bases in the middle. The CDR3 spells CASSPTPGDTEAFF. In DNA, the CDR3 is TGTGCCAGCTCACCAACTCCAGGGGACACTGAAGCTTTCTTT.

The chain recombines TRBV20-1 with TRBJ2-7; 10 positions agree with TRBD2. CDR3 length: 18 residues. The V gene end was trimmed by 3 bases and the J gene end by 2 bases; junction bases not matched to a gene: 16. Looked up from germline, CDR1 is DFQATT and CDR2 is SNEGSKA (reference sequence). The CDR3 here is CSASRYLAGAATTYEQYF. The CDR3 bases are TGCAGTGCTAGTAGGTATCTAGCGGGGGCCGCGACGACCTACGAGCAGTACTTC.

V is TRBV27 and J is TRBJ1-2; 7 bases agree with TRBD1. After removal of 3 bases from V and 8 bases from J, the junction contained 6 bases not matched to a gene. The CDR3 totals 13 residues. The germline V gene encodes CDR1 MNHEY and CDR2 SMNVEV (reference sequence). The CDR3 DNA reads as TGTGCCAGCAGTTTCCCGGGACAGCGAGGCTACACCTTC. It is translated as CASSFPGQRGYTF.

The chain recombines TRBV18 with TRBJ2-5; D is perhaps TRBD1 (6 bases). The CDR3 runs to 14 residues. Trimming took off 4 bases at V and 2 bases at J, with 11 bases between the two ends. CDR1 is KGHSH and CDR2 is LQKENI in the germline V gene. The CDR3 nucleotides are TGTGCCAGCTCACGAGAGACAGGTCAAGAGACCCAGTACTTC. The encoded protein is CASSRETGQETQYF.

This clone has just a few counts. The sample contains more than one DNA sequence encoding this CDR3. The chain has TRBV18 and TRBJ2-5, with a weak D call TRBD1 (6 bases). Trimming stripped 2 bases from V and 3 bases from J, with 7 bases between. Germline lookup yields CDR1 KGHSH and CDR2 LQKENI. This CDR3 is built from 13 residues. Here the CDR3 DNA reads TGTGCCAGCTCACCAGGACAGAAAGAGACCCAGTACTTC. As protein: CASSPGQKETQYF.